The 8 T cell receptor beta chains below all came from one sample that was sequenced in a study of response to subunit inactivated influenza vaccine. Each CDR3 protein gets one entry after TCRdb re-called the RT-PCR reads with MiXCR. The repertoire holds more than 700,000 distinct CDR3 sequences, with approximately 21% as singletons. The sample in question was PBMCs from blood, obtained more than 4 days after vaccination. The receptors shown here come from a man over 45 who received an inactivated influenza vaccine.

Only a few counts were recorded for this clonotype. J is TRBJ2-5 and V is TRBV15; 13 nucleotides agree with TRBD2. CDR3 length: 14 amino acids. V was clipped by 5 bases and J by 9 bases; unmatched bases: 6. The germline CDR1 and CDR2 sequences are LNHNV and YYDKDF (reference sequence). CDR3 in DNA: TGTGCCACCAGCTCCGGGACTAGCGGGACGGCCCAGTACTTC. Protein product: CATSSGTSGTAQYF.

V usage is TRBV6-1 and J usage is TRBJ2-3; 9 positions match TRBD2. CDR3 length: 16 amino acids. Germline-derived CDR1 and CDR2 are MNHNS and SASEGT. Trimming at V came to 6 bases and at J to 3 bases, leaving 10 bases not matched to a gene. The CDR3 loop reads CASRVSGGPRTDTQYF. Written as DNA, the CDR3 is TGTGCCAGCAGAGTGAGCGGGGGGCCGAGGACAGATACGCAGTATTTT.

At least ten counts were recorded for this clonotype. The chain has TRBV12-3 or TRBV12-4 and TRBJ2-2; 7 bases map to TRBD1. J was trimmed by 4 bases and V by 5 bases; bases with no gene match: 7. This CDR3 has 15 amino acids. CDR3 in amino acids: CASSLRQGATGELFF. The CDR3 coding sequence is TGTGCCAGCAGTCTCAGACAGGGAGCCACCGGGGAGCTGTTTTTT.

V gene TRBV29-1 combines with J gene TRBJ1-4, with 9 bases fitting TRBD1. V trimming: 6 bases; J trimming: 7 bases; junction bases outside the gene matches: 18. Germline CDR1 reads SQVTM; CDR2 reads ANQGSEA. CDR3 length: 17 residues. The CDR3 here is CSVSHGTGFSEGEKLFF. Here the CDR3 DNA reads TGCAGCGTGAGCCACGGGACAGGGTTTTCGGAAGGTGAAAAACTGTTTTTT. Full variable domain (rest looked up from reference TRBV29-1 and TRBJ1-4): SAVISQKPSRDICQRGTSLTIQCQVDSQVTMMFWYRQQPGQSLTLIATANQGSEATYESGFVIDKFPISRPNLTFSTLTVSNMSPEDSSIYLCSVSHGTGFSEGEKLFFGSGTQLSVL.

The V gene is TRBV6-2 or TRBV6-3, the J gene TRBJ2-1, with TRBD2 identical over 10 bases. The CDR3 extends over 16 amino acids. Germline V gene sequence: CDR1 MNHEY, CDR2 SVGEGT. Losses at the gene ends were 6 bases for V and 0 bases for J; bases not matched to a gene: 5. The CDR3 DNA reads TGTGCCAGCAGACGGACTAGCGGACTCTCCTACAATGAGCAGTTCTTC. Its protein is CASRRTSGLSYNEQFF.

The V call is TRBV6-2 or TRBV6-3, the J call TRBJ2-7; D remains unclear. The CDR3 runs 11 residues. Trimming removed 6 bases at V and 6 bases at J, with 9 bases between. Germline lookup yields CDR1 MNHEY and CDR2 SVGEGT. CDR3 sequence (DNA): TGTGCCAGCAGGGTAGCAGGCGAGCAGTACTTC. Translation: CASRVAGEQYF.

V usage is TRBV6-1 and J usage is TRBJ1-3; D is unclear. V lost 8 bases, J lost 4 bases, and 15 bases lay in between. The CDR3 consists of 14 residues. Germline V gene data show CDR1 as MNHNS and CDR2 as SASEGT. CDR3 bases: TGTGCCAGCGTATCGGGTCAGACAGGAAACACCATATATTTT. Translated, it gives CASVSGQTGNTIYF.

J is TRBJ2-4 and V is TRBV15, with TRBD2 matching over 7 bases. The germline V gene has CDR1 LNHNV and CDR2 YYDKDF (reference sequence). The CDR3 contains 13 residues. The V gene end was trimmed by 3 bases and the J gene end by 7 bases; junction bases not matched to a gene: 3. The CDR3 sequence is CATSSGGGNIQYF. CDR3 coding DNA: TGTGCCACCAGCAGTGGGGGGGGGAACATTCAGTACTTC.